The T cell receptor beta chain described here comes from a study of blood T cell repertoires in COVID-19. Trimming stripped 3 bases from V and 8 bases from J, with 20 bases between. The germline V gene encodes CDR1 SGHRS and CDR2 YFSETQ. The CDR3 runs 15 residues. The data were produced by immunoSEQ multiplex PCR, yet TCRdb's version contains in-frame clones alone and is incomplete. The top ten hold less than 6% of the sample, which has about 300,000 clones, nearly 90% seen once. Cohort 3 recovery required two negative PCRs, clearance, or symptom resolution. The TCR sequence derives from a woman in her thirties who had recovered from COVID-19. The chain employs TRBV5-1 and TRBJ1-2, with D perhaps matching TRBD1 (5 bases). Sequencing used PBMCs or T cells enriched from blood (not recorded which). The CDR3, as DNA: TGCGCCAGCAGCTCCGCCGGGCTCCAGGGTGGAGGCTACACCTTC. It yields the protein CASSSAGLQGGGYTF.